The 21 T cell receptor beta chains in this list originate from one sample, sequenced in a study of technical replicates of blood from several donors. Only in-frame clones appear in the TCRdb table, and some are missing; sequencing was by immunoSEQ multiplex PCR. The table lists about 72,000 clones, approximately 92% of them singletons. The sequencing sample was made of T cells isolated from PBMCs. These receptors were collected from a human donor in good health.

CDR3 sequence reads: CASSYLGLAGVHEQYF. The CDR3 nucleotides read TGTGCCAGCAGTTACTTGGGACTAGCGGGAGTTCACGAGCAGTACTTC. The rearrangement uses TRBV6-6 and TRBJ2-7; TRBD2 matches 14 bases. The V gene's germline CDR1 is MNHNY and CDR2 SVGAGI (reference sequence). The CDR3 totals 16 residues. Trimming at V came to 1 base and at J to 5 bases, leaving 4 bases not matched to a gene.

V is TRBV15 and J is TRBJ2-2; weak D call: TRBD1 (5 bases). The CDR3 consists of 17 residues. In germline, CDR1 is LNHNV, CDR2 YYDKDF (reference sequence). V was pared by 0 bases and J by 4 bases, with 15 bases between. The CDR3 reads CATSRDARGLRTGELFF. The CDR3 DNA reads TGTGCCACCAGCAGAGATGCAAGGGGCTTGCGCACCGGGGAGCTGTTTTTT. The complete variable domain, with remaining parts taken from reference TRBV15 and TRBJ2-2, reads DAMVIQNPRYQVTQFGKPVTLSCSQTLNHNVMYWYQQKSSQAPKLLFHYYDKDFNNEADTPDNFQSRRPNTSFCFLDIRSPGLGDTAMYLCATSRDARGLRTGELFFGEGSRLTVL.

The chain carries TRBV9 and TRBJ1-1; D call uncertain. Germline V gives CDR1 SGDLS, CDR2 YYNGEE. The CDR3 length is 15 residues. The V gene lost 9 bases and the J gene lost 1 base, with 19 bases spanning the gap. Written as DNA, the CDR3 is TGTGCCACATCCAACCTACGGGGAGGGAACACTGAAGCTTTCTTT. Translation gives CATSNLRGGNTEAFF.

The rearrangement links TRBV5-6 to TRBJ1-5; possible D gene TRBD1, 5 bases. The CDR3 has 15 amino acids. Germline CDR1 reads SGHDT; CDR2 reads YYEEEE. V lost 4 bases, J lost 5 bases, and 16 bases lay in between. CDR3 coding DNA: TGTGCCAGCAGCATTCTTGACAGCCCCTATCAGCCCCAGCATTTT. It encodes CASSILDSPYQPQHF.

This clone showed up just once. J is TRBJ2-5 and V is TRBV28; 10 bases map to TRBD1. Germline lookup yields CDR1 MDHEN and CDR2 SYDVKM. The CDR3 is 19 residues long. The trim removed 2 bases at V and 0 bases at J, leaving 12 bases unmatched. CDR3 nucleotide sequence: TGTGCCAGCAGTTTACCCCAAGGGACAGGGGTAAGGGACCAAGAGACCCAGTACTTC. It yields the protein CASSLPQGTGVRDQETQYF.

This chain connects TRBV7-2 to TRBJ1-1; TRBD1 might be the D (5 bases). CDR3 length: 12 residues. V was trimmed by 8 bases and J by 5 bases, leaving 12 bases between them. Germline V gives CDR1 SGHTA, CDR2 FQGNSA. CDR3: CASQGYTTEAFF. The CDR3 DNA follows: TGTGCCAGCCAGGGTTATACGACTGAAGCTTTCTTT.

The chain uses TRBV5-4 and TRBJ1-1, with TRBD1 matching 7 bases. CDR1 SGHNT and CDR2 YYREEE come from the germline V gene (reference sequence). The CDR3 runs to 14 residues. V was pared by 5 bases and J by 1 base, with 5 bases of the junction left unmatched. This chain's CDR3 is CASSSGTENTEAFF. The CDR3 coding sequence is TGTGCCAGCAGTTCCGGGACAGAGAACACTGAAGCTTTCTTT.

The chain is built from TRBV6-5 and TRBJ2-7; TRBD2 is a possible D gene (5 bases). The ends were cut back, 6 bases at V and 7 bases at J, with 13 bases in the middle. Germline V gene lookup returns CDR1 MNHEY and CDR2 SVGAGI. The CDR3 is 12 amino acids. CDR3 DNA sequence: TGTGCCAGCAGACAGCGGTCGGGGGAGCAGTACTTC. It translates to CASRQRSGEQYF.

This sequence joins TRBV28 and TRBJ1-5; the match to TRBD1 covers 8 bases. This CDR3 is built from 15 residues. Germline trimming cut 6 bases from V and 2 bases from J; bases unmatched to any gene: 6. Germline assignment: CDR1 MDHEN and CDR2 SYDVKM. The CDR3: CASRRTGGGNQPQHF. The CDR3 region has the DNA TGTGCCAGCAGACGTACAGGGGGTGGCAATCAGCCCCAGCATTTT.

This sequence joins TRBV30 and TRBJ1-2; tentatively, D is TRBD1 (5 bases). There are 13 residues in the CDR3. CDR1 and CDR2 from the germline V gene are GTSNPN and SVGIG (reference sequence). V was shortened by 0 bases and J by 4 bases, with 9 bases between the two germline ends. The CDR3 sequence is CAWSVRGVYGYTF. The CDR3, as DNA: TGTGCCTGGAGTGTTCGGGGGGTCTATGGCTACACCTTC.

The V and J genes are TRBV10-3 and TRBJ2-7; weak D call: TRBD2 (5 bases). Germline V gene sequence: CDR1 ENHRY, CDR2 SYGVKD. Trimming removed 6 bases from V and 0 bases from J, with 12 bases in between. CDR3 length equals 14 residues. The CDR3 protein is CAIRADGNSYEQYF. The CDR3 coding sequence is TGTGCCATCAGGGCGGACGGGAACTCCTACGAGCAGTACTTC.

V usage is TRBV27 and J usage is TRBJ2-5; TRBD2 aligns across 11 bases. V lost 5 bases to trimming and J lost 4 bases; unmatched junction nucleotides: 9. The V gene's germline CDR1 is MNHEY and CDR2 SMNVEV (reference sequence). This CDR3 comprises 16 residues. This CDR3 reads CASSTFPLAGAETQYF. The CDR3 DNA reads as TGTGCCAGCAGTACTTTTCCACTAGCGGGAGCAGAGACCCAGTACTTC.

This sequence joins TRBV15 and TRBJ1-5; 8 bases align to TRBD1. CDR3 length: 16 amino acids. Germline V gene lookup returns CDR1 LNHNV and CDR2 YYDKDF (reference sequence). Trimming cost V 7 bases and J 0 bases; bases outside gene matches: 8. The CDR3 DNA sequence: TGTGCCACCAAATGGACAGGGTACGATAGCAATCAGCCCCAGCATTTT. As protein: CATKWTGYDSNQPQHF.

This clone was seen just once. The CDR3 bases are TGCAGCGTTGAAGAAGGACTCCTCGTAAGTAGTGTTGAGCAGTTCTTC. As protein: CSVEEGLLVSSVEQFF. This chain links TRBV29-1 with TRBJ2-1; D perhaps matches TRBD2 (5 bases). The CDR3 spans 16 residues. From germline, CDR1 is SQVTM and CDR2 ANQGSEA. Trimming took off 0 bases at V and 9 bases at J, with 21 bases between the two ends.

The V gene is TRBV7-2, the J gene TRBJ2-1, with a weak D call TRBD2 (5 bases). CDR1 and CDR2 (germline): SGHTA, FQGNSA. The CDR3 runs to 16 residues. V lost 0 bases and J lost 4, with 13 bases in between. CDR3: CASSLAASGTYNEQFF. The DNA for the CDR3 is TGTGCCAGCAGCTTAGCGGCCAGCGGAACTTACAATGAGCAGTTCTTC.

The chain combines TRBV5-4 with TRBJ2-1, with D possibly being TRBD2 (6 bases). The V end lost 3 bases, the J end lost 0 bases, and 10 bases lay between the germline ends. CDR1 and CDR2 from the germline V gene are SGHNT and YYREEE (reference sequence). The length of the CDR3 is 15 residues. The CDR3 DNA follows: TGTGCCAGCAGCTGGGGGGAGAGCTCCTACAATGAGCAGTTCTTC. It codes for CASSWGESSYNEQFF.

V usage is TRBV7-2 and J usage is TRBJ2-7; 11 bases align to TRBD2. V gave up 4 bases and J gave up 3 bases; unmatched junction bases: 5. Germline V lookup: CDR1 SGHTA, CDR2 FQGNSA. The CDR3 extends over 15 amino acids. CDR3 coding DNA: TGTGCCAGCAGCTATACCGGGACTAGCGGCTACGAGCAGTACTTC. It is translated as CASSYTGTSGYEQYF.

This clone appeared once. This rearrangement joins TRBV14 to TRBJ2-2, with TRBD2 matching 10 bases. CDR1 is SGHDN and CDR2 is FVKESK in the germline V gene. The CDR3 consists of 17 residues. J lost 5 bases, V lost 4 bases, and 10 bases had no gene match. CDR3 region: CASSPFLTSGTTGELFF. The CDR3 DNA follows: TGTGCCAGCAGCCCCTTCCTAACTAGCGGGACAACCGGGGAGCTGTTTTTT.

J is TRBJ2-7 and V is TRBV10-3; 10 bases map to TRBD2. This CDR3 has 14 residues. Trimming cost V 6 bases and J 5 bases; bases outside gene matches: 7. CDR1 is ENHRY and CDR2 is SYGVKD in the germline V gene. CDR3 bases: TGTGCCATCAGGCCGGGACTAGCGTATGACGAGCAGTACTTC. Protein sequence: CAIRPGLAYDEQYF.

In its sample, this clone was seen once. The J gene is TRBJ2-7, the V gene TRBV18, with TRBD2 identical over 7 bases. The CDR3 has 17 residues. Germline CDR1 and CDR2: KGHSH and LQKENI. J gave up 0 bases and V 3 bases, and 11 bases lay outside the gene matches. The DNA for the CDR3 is TGTGCCAGCTCACCCCCGGGAGGAGCCTTTAGCTCCTACGAGCAGTACTTC. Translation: CASSPPGGAFSSYEQYF.

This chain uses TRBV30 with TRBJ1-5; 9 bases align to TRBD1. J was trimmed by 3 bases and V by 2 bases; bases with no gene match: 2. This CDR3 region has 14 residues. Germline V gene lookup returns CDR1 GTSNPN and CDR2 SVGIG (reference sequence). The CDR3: CAWSWDRVNQPQHF. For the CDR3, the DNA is TGTGCCTGGAGTTGGGACAGGGTCAATCAGCCCCAGCATTTT. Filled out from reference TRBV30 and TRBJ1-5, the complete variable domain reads SQTIHQWPATLVQPVGSPLSLECTVEGTSNPNLYWYRQAAGRGLQLLFYSVGIGQISSEVPQNLSASRPQDRQFILSSKKLLLSDSGFYLCAWSWDRVNQPQHFGDGTRLSIL.